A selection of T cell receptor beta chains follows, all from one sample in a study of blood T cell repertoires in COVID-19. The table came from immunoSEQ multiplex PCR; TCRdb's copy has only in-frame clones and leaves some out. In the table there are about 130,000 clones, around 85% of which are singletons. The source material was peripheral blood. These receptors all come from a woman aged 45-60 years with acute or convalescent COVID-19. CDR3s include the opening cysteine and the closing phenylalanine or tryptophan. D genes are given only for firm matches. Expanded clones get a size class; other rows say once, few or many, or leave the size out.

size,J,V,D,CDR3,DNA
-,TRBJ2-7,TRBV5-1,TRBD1,CASSQGAQEQYF,TGCGCCAGCAGCCAGGGGGCCCAGGAGCAGTACTTC
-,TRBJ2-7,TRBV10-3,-,CAISPLPTGEYEQYF,TGTGCCATCAGCCCGCTCCCGACAGGAGAATACGAGCAGTACTTC
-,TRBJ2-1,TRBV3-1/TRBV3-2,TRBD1,CASSHPQGVRFGNEQFF,TGTGCCAGCAGCCACCCGCAGGGGGTCCGGTTCGGGAATGAGCAGTTCTTC
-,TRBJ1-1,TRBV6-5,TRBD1,CASSYSTGYRGTEAFF,TGTGCCAGCAGTTACTCGACAGGGTATAGGGGAACTGAAGCTTTCTTT
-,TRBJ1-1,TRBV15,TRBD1,CATSRDSPGGLEAFF,TGTGCCACCAGCAGAGATTCCCCAGGGGGACTTGAAGCTTTCTTT
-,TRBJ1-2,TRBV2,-,CASSEASQRVGGYTF,TGTGCCAGCAGTGAAGCGAGTCAGCGGGTGGGGGGCTACACCTTC
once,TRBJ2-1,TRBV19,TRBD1,CASSPGTGIYNEQFF,TGTGCCAGTAGCCCCGGGACAGGGATCTACAATGAGCAGTTCTTC
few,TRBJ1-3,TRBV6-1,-,CASSEDLGAGNTIYF,TGTGCCAGCAGTGAAGATCTGGGAGCTGGAAACACCATATATTTT
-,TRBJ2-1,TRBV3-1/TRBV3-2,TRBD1,CASSQDADREREQFF,TGTGCCAGCAGCCAAGACGCGGACAGGGAACGCGAGCAGTTCTTC
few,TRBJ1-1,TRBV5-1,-,CASSLSGSAEAFF,TGCGCCAGCAGCTTGTCTGGGAGCGCTGAAGCTTTCTTT
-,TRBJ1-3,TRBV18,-,CASSPDNSGNTIYF,TGTGCCAGCTCACCGGACAACTCTGGAAACACCATATATTTT
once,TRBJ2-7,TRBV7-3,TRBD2,CASSFRWTSGGHEQYF,TGTGCCAGCAGCTTCCGTTGGACTAGCGGGGGTCACGAGCAGTACTTC
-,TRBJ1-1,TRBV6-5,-,CASRPGQMNTEAFF,TGTGCCAGCAGGCCGGGACAAATGAACACTGAAGCTTTCTTT
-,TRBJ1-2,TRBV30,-,CAWSRQDDGYTF,TGTGCCTGGAGCCGACAGGACGATGGCTACACCTTC
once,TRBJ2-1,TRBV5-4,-,CASSLQGYNEQFF,TGTGCCAGCAGCTTGCAGGGTTACAATGAGCAGTTCTTC
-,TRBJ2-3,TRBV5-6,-,CASSSTGSTDTQYF,TGTGCCAGCAGCTCAACAGGGTCCACAGATACGCAGTATTTT
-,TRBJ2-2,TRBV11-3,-,CASSFGQYTGELFF,TGTGCCAGCAGCTTCGGACAGTACACCGGGGAGCTGTTTTTT
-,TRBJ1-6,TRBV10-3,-,CAISEQGAYNSPLHF,TGTGCCATCAGTGAACAGGGTGCCTATAATTCACCCCTCCACTTT
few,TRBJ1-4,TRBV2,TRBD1,CASIRDSEEKLFF,TGTGCCAGCATCAGGGACAGTGAGGAAAAACTGTTTTTT
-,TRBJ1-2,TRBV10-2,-,CASSGQPIAF,TGCGCCAGCAGTGGACAGCCTATCGCCTTC
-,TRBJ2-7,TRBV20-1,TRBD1,CSASGGTGPDEQYF,TGCAGTGCTAGTGGCGGGACAGGGCCCGACGAGCAGTACTTC
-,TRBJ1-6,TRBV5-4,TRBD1,CASSSGVRGRIGNSPLHF,TGTGCCAGCAGCTCCGGGGTTAGGGGGCGCATAGGTAATTCACCCCTCCACTTT
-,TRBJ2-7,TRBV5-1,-,CASSDTYEQYF,TGCGCCAGCAGCGACACCTACGAGCAGTACTTC
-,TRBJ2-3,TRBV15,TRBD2,CATSGQRGAVDTQYF,TGTGCCACCAGCGGACAGCGGGGGGCAGTAGATACGCAGTATTTT
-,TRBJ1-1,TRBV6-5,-,CASRRDTGTEAFF,TGTGCCAGCAGGAGGGACACGGGGACTGAAGCTTTCTTT
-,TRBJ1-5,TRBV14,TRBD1,CASSRAGGTKPQHF,TGTGCCAGCAGCCGGGCAGGGGGAACCAAGCCCCAGCATTTT
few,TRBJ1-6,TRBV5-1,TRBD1,CASGQGDSDSPLHF,TGCGCCAGCGGACAGGGGGATTCGGATTCACCCCTCCACTTT
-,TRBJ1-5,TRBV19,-,CASSIQRYSNQPQHF,TGTGCCAGTAGTATTCAGAGGTATAGCAATCAGCCCCAGCATTTT
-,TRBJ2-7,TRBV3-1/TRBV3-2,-,CASSQDSQRASYEQYF,TGTGCCAGCAGCCAAGATTCCCAGCGGGCGTCCTACGAGCAGTACTTC
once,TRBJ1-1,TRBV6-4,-,CASSEQARGEAFF,TGTGCCAGCAGTGAGCAGGCAAGGGGTGAAGCTTTCTTT
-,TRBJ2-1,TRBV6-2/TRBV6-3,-,CASSYRPGGSPSSYNEQFF,TGTGCCAGCAGTTACCGTCCGGGGGGCTCCCCTAGCTCCTACAATGAGCAGTTCTTC
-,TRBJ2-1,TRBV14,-,CASSQVGGNGEQFF,TGTGCCAGCAGCCAAGTAGGAGGGAACGGTGAGCAGTTCTTC
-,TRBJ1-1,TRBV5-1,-,CASSLGAGGNTEAFF,TGCGCCAGCAGCTTGGGGGCCGGGGGAAACACTGAAGCTTTCTTT
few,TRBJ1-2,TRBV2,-,CASSGGSGYTF,TGTGCCAGCAGTGGTGGGAGTGGCTACACCTTC
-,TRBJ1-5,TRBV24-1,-,CATSDLGASSTGFNQPQHF,TGTGCCACCAGTGATTTAGGGGCATCTAGTACAGGGTTCAATCAGCCCCAGCATTTT
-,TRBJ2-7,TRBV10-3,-,CAVTQGDSTYEQYF,TGTGCCGTCACACAGGGAGATTCCACCTACGAGCAGTACTTC
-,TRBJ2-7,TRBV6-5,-,CASEGITFHEQYF,TGTGCCAGCGAGGGAATTACATTCCACGAGCAGTACTTC
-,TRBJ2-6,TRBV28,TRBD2,CASRAGRANVLTF,TGTGCCAGCAGAGCGGGGAGGGCCAACGTCCTGACTTTC
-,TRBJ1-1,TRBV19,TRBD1,CASSTGQAVDTEAFF,TGTGCCAGTAGTACGGGACAGGCGGTGGACACTGAAGCTTTCTTT
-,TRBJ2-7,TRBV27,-,CASSFAPGYEQYF,TGTGCCAGCAGTTTCGCCCCGGGTTACGAGCAGTACTTC
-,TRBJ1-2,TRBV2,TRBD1,CASSPNEGQGYGYTF,TGTGCCAGCAGTCCTAACGAGGGACAGGGTTATGGCTACACCTTC
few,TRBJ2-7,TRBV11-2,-,CASSNGVARVHGQYF,TGTGCCAGCAGCAACGGGGTAGCTCGGGTTCATGGGCAGTACTTC
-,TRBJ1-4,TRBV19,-,CASSMSGFGLGQKLFF,TGTGCCAGTAGTATGTCGGGGTTCGGTCTTGGGCAAAAACTGTTTTTT
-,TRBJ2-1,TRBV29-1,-,CSALQGYNEQFF,TGCAGCGCGTTACAGGGTTACAATGAGCAGTTCTTC
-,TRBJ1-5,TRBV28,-,CASSAGLLNQPQHF,TGTGCCAGCAGTGCGGGACTGTTAAATCAGCCCCAGCATTTT
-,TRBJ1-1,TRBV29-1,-,CSVDGQSNTEAFF,TGCAGCGTTGATGGTCAGTCGAACACTGAAGCTTTCTTT
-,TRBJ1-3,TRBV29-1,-,CSVEPTGTPGNTIYF,TGCAGCGTTGAGCCTACCGGGACACCTGGAAACACCATATATTTT
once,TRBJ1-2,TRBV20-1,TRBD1,CSASYRWTGRLLDYGYTF,TGCAGTGCTAGTTATCGTTGGACAGGGAGGCTGTTGGACTATGGCTACACCTTC
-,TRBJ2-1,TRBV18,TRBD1,CASSPSGTGVYNEQFF,TGTGCCAGCTCACCTTCCGGGACAGGGGTATACAATGAGCAGTTCTTC
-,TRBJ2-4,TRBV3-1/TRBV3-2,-,CASSHSSGNIQYF,TGTGCCAGCAGCCACTCGAGCGGAAACATTCAGTACTTC
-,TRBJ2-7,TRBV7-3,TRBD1,CASSLTTGTGVYEQYF,TGTGCCAGCAGCTTAACTACCGGGACAGGGGTCTACGAGCAGTACTTC
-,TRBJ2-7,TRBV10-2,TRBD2,CASGGLAGGNGQYF,TGCGCCAGCGGGGGACTAGCGGGGGGTAACGGGCAGTACTTC
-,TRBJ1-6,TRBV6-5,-,CTAKGHENSPLHF,TGTACGGCCAAGGGACACGAGAATTCACCCCTCCACTTT
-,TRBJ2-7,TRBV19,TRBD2,CASSIGLAGDYEQYF,TGTGCCAGTAGTATAGGACTAGCGGGGGACTACGAGCAGTACTTC